The 8 T cell receptor beta chains below were found in one sample sequenced in a study of cytomegalovirus exposure and HLA in healthy donors. Use of 60 Vbeta and 13 Jbeta primers characterized the PCR. TCRdb keeps only in-frame clones here, not all; method: immunoSEQ multiplex PCR. The data contain roughly 150,000 clones, around 74% of them singletons. Sequencing was done on a sample of PBMCs. These receptors came from a female donor in good health and CMV-seronegative.

As DNA, the CDR3 is TGTGCCAGCAGTTCCTTGAGTCCCTATTACGAGCAGTACTTC. The encoded protein is CASSSLSPYYEQYF. V and J are TRBV28 and TRBJ2-7; D not certain. CDR3 length equals 14 residues. In germline, CDR1 is MDHEN, CDR2 SYDVKM. V lost 4 bases and J 4 bases, leaving 14 bases between the germline ends.

This chain connects TRBV2 to TRBJ2-7; 7 positions match TRBD1. Trimming cost V 10 bases and J 0 bases; bases outside gene matches: 6. The germline V gene encodes CDR1 SNHLY and CDR2 FYNNEI. The CDR3 length is 13 residues. The CDR3 sequence is CATWTGSSYEQYF. Here the CDR3 DNA reads TGTGCCACCTGGACAGGTAGCTCCTACGAGCAGTACTTC.

This clone was detected a few times. The V and J genes are TRBV6-5 and TRBJ2-7; TRBD2 matches at 12 bases. V lost 6 bases, J lost 6 bases, and 6 bases stayed unmatched. Germline V lookup: CDR1 MNHEY, CDR2 SVGAGI. This CDR3 comprises 14 residues. CDR3 coding DNA: TGTGCCAGCAGGCCGACTAGCGGGGGCACCGAGCAGTACTTC. Its protein is CASRPTSGGTEQYF.

The V and J genes are TRBV18 and TRBJ2-1; 7 bases align to TRBD2. The CDR3 totals 12 residues. After removal of 4 bases from V and 10 bases from J, the junction contained 4 bases not matched to a gene. From germline, CDR1 is KGHSH and CDR2 LQKENI. CDR3 in DNA: TGTGCCAGCTCACGGACTAGTTGGGAGCAGTTCTTC. Its translation is CASSRTSWEQFF.

The chain recombines TRBV6-1 with TRBJ2-6; weak D call: TRBD1 (6 bases). V shed 6 bases and J shed 6 bases, with 15 bases lying between them. The CDR3 covers 15 residues. Germline V CDR1 and CDR2: MNHNS, SASEGT. As DNA, the CDR3 is TGTGCCAGCAGCGTAGGACAGTCGCCGGCCAACGTCCTGACTTTC. It codes for CASSVGQSPANVLTF.

J is TRBJ1-2 and V is TRBV28; weak D call: TRBD1 (6 bases). Germline V gene lookup returns CDR1 MDHEN and CDR2 SYDVKM. V dropped 3 bases and J dropped 4 bases, with 12 bases sitting between them. The CDR3 extends over 14 amino acids. CDR3 residues: CASSFRDTPYGYTF. In nucleotides, the CDR3 is TGTGCCAGCAGTTTTCGGGACACCCCCTATGGCTACACCTTC.

V is TRBV23-1 and J is TRBJ1-5; D is undetermined. TRBV23-1 is identified as an open reading frame with a role that is uncertain. Trimming took off 1 base at V and 4 bases at J, with 5 bases between the two ends. The CDR3 is 13 residues long. CDR3 bases: TGCGCCAGCAGTCAATTCAGAAATCAGCCCCAGCATTTT. Its translation is CASSQFRNQPQHF.

This clone has just a few counts. This chain connects TRBV6-6 to TRBJ2-7; tentatively, D is TRBD2 (6 bases). Germline CDR1 MNHNY, CDR2 SVGAGI (reference sequence). Trimming shortened V by 4 bases and J by 2 bases, and 15 bases separated the two germline ends. The CDR3 contains 15 residues. The chain's CDR3 is CASSSSAGGAYEQYF. The CDR3 nucleotides read TGTGCCAGCAGTTCTTCCGCCGGGGGTGCCTACGAGCAGTACTTC.